These 27 T cell receptor beta chains share one sample of origin, sequenced in a study of T cell clones after liver transplantation. Sequenced by immunoSEQ multiplex PCR; TCRdb stores in-frame clones only, minus some. The sample consists of 85,000 to 130,000 clones, 82% of them appearing once. The sample here was CD4+ T cells from blood, taken before liver transplant. Every receptor here comes from a human donor who received a liver transplant.

The CDR3 region is CASSLVGGETQYF. As DNA, the CDR3 is TGTGCCAGCAGCTTAGTGGGTGGTGAGACCCAGTACTTC. The chain employs TRBV7-9 and TRBJ2-5; D not certain. CDR1 and CDR2 (germline): SEHNR, FQNEAQ (reference sequence). Trimming stripped 1 base from V and 5 bases from J, with 8 bases between. The CDR3 is 13 residues long.

V and J are TRBV5-6 and TRBJ1-3, with D unclear. The CDR3 runs to 15 residues. Germline V gene data show CDR1 as SGHDT and CDR2 as YYEEEE. Trimming removed 5 bases from V and 0 bases from J, with 12 bases in between. The CDR3 loop reads CASSHGRYSGNTIYF. DNA of the CDR3: TGTGCCAGCAGTCATGGACGGTACTCTGGAAACACCATATATTTT.

This chain links TRBV6-5 with TRBJ1-1; a weak D match, TRBD1 (6 bases). The CDR3 spans 14 residues. Germline V gene sequence: CDR1 MNHEY, CDR2 SVGAGI. V lost 6 bases and J lost 5, with 16 bases in between. In nucleotides, the CDR3 is TGTGCCAGCAGACGGGACATTACAGGGACTGAAGCTTTCTTT. It yields the protein CASRRDITGTEAFF.

The V call is TRBV5-4, the J call TRBJ2-7; D gene ambiguous. Germline loops: CDR1 SGHNT, CDR2 YYREEE (reference sequence). V was shortened by 4 bases and J by 4 bases, with 9 bases between the two germline ends. This CDR3 spans 12 amino acids. CDR3 sequence reads: CASSHLGYEQYF. DNA of the CDR3: TGTGCCAGCAGCCACCTAGGGTACGAGCAGTACTTC.

The V call is TRBV5-1, the J call TRBJ2-1, with TRBD2 matching over 14 bases. V dropped 3 bases and J dropped 9; count of bases not matched to a gene: 14. CDR1 and CDR2 from the germline V gene are SGHRS and YFSETQ. The CDR3 consists of 18 residues. CDR3 amino acids: CASSSGLAGGRTNSEQFF. The CDR3, as DNA: TGCGCCAGCAGCTCCGGACTAGCGGGAGGAAGAACGAATAGTGAGCAGTTCTTC.

The J gene is TRBJ2-4, the V gene TRBV28; TRBD2 aligns across 7 bases. CDR1 and CDR2 (germline): MDHEN, SYDVKM. The CDR3 sequence is 17 residues long. J lost 8 bases, V lost 4 bases, and 17 bases had no gene match. The CDR3 protein is CASSWGSGGVGKDIQYF. The CDR3 region has the DNA TGTGCCAGCAGTTGGGGCTCGGGGGGAGTCGGTAAAGACATTCAGTACTTC.

The V call is TRBV10-3, the J call TRBJ2-1; TRBD1 aligns across 8 bases. Per germline, CDR1 ENHRY and CDR2 SYGVKD. The CDR3 runs 16 residues. V lost 6 bases to trimming and J lost 4 bases; unmatched junction nucleotides: 11. As DNA, the CDR3 is TGTGCCATCAGCGACGATTCCGGGACAGGATACAATGAGCAGTTCTTC. Translating gives CAISDDSGTGYNEQFF.

The J gene is TRBJ2-1, the V gene TRBV5-6; no clear D gene. The CDR3 spans 16 residues. Germline loops: CDR1 SGHDT, CDR2 YYEEEE. The V end lost 3 bases, the J end lost 7 bases, and 20 bases lay between the germline ends. The CDR3 DNA sequence: TGTGCCAGCAGCTCCTATAACACCGCCCTTGGGAATGAGCAGTTCTTC. This translates into CASSSYNTALGNEQFF.

This chain links TRBV18 with TRBJ2-5, with a possible D match to TRBD1 (5 bases). V lost 8 bases and J 0 bases, leaving 10 bases between the germline ends. CDR1 is KGHSH, CDR2 LQKENI, per germline. There are 13 residues in the CDR3. Here the CDR3 reads CASARQHQETQYF. CDR3 nucleotides: TGTGCCAGCGCCCGACAGCACCAAGAGACCCAGTACTTC. Full variable domain (outside the CDR3, taken from reference TRBV18 and TRBJ2-5): NAGVMQNPRHLVRRRGQEARLRCSPMKGHSHVYWYRQLPEEGLKFMVYLQKENIIDESGMPKERFSAEFPKEGPSILRIQQVVRGDSAAYFCASARQHQETQYFGPGTRLLVL.

The rearrangement links TRBV18 to TRBJ2-6; TRBD1 agrees at 8 bases. Germline V lookup: CDR1 KGHSH, CDR2 LQKENI. CDR3 length equals 18 residues. Losses at the gene ends were 4 bases for V and 0 bases for J; bases not matched to a gene: 8. The CDR3 here is CASSLIGTGTSGANVLTF. CDR3 nucleotides: TGTGCCAGCTCACTTATCGGGACAGGAACCTCTGGGGCCAACGTCCTGACTTTC.

The V and J genes are TRBV27 and TRBJ2-7, with 8 bases identical to TRBD1. Germline V gives CDR1 MNHEY, CDR2 SMNVEV (reference sequence). The length of the CDR3 is 15 residues. With V trimmed by 3 bases and J by 5 bases, 9 bases remained unmatched. DNA of the CDR3: TGTGCCAGCAGTTTCGGGGCAGGGGGCCTGGACGAGCAGTACTTC. As protein: CASSFGAGGLDEQYF.

This clone was seen only once. The V and J genes are TRBV18 and TRBJ2-3; D call uncertain. V was clipped by 3 bases and J by 6 bases, with 4 bases between them. The CDR3 contains 11 residues. The germline gives CDR1 KGHSH, CDR2 LQKENI. The CDR3 reads CASSPSDTQYF. CDR3 DNA: TGTGCCAGCTCACCCTCGGATACGCAGTATTTT.

This clone was seen a few times. V gene TRBV9 combines with J gene TRBJ2-7, with D perhaps TRBD1 (6 bases). Per germline, CDR1 SGDLS and CDR2 YYNGEE. The CDR3 runs 17 residues. V lost 0 bases and J lost 0, with 16 bases in between. Here the CDR3 DNA reads TGTGCCAGCAGCGTAGGGCCCACAGGGTTAGGCTCCTACGAGCAGTACTTC. This encodes CASSVGPTGLGSYEQYF.

The genes are TRBV9 and TRBJ1-2; D is uncertain. CDR1 and CDR2 from the germline V gene are SGDLS and YYNGEE. V was trimmed by 4 bases and J by 3 bases, leaving 19 bases between them. The CDR3 contains 16 residues. In DNA, the CDR3 is TGTGCCAGCAGCCCAGACTTACAGCCCCCATACTATGGCTACACCTTC. It translates to CASSPDLQPPYYGYTF.

This clone was recorded only once. The V gene is TRBV29-1, the J gene TRBJ2-1; D remains ambiguous. The V gene's germline CDR1 is SQVTM and CDR2 ANQGSEA. V was shortened by 4 bases and J by 7 bases, with 11 bases between the two germline ends. The CDR3 consists of 12 residues. DNA for the CDR3: TGCAGCGTTGCTAAGGGTCGAAATGAGCAGTTCTTC. Translation gives CSVAKGRNEQFF.

The gene calls are TRBV21-1 and TRBJ2-7; the DNA was not used to check the table's D call, TRBD1. TRBV21-1 is listed as a pseudogene. The CDR3 runs to 15 residues. The CDR3 nucleotides read TGTGCCAGCAGCAACCGAGGGGGCTATTCCTACGAGCAGTACTTC. Encoded protein: CASSNRGGYSYEQYF.

V is TRBV5-1 and J is TRBJ2-3, with 11 bases lining up with TRBD2. CDR1 and CDR2 (germline): SGHRS, YFSETQ. This CDR3 spans 15 amino acids. V shed 1 base, J shed 7 bases, and the junction held 5 bases outside the gene matches. The CDR3 DNA reads as TGCGCCAGCAGCTTGCAACTAGCGGGGGAAAATACGCAGTATTTT. It is translated as CASSLQLAGENTQYF.

The J gene is TRBJ2-1, the V gene TRBV5-4; 8 bases map to TRBD1. Germline V lookup: CDR1 SGHNT, CDR2 YYREEE (reference sequence). This CDR3 spans 15 amino acids. J gave up 2 bases and V 4 bases, and 5 bases lay outside the gene matches. The CDR3 reads CASSPDRAPYNEQFF. Here the CDR3 DNA reads TGTGCCAGCAGCCCGGACAGGGCCCCCTACAATGAGCAGTTCTTC.

This chain connects TRBV4-1 to TRBJ2-5; tentative D call: TRBD2 (6 bases). Per the germline V gene, CDR1 is MGHRA and CDR2 is YSYEKL. The V end was cut by 0 bases, the J end by 2 bases, with 13 bases between. This CDR3 is 16 amino acids long. Written as DNA, the CDR3 is TGCGCCAGCAGCCAAGACCACTCGGGGGTTCAAGAGACCCAGTACTTC. Protein product: CASSQDHSGVQETQYF.

There are a few counts of this clone. The J gene is TRBJ2-5, the V gene TRBV5-1; D unclear. The CDR3 has 14 amino acids. Germline V CDR1 and CDR2: SGHRS, YFSETQ. Trimming took 4 bases from V and 7 from J, leaving 17 bases between them. The CDR3 DNA sequence: TGCGCCAGCAGCCAGGACCTCCTCCTCGGGACCCAGTACTTC. It specifies CASSQDLLLGTQYF.

V and J are TRBV5-1 and TRBJ1-2; D remains ambiguous. Trimming removed 1 base at V and 4 bases at J, with 11 bases between. CDR1 and CDR2 (germline): SGHRS, YFSETQ. The CDR3 length is 14 residues. In nucleotides, the CDR3 is TGCGCCAGCAGCTTGTTAGATCCCGGCTATGGCTACACCTTC. This codes for CASSLLDPGYGYTF.

The chain employs TRBV28 and TRBJ2-1; 14 bases match TRBD2. Trimming removed 6 bases from V and 7 bases from J; junction bases left unmatched: 8. Germline CDR1 MDHEN, CDR2 SYDVKM. The CDR3 sequence is 16 residues long. CDR3 protein: CASSPNGLAGGNEQFF. The CDR3 DNA is TGTGCCAGCAGCCCGAACGGACTAGCGGGAGGTAATGAGCAGTTCTTC.

The chain links TRBV18 to TRBJ1-5, with D perhaps TRBD1 (5 bases). The V gene lost 2 bases and the J gene lost 6 bases, with 14 bases spanning the gap. The CDR3 spans 15 residues. Germline-derived CDR1 and CDR2 are KGHSH and LQKENI. CDR3 region: CASSPTKVTGQPQHF. The DNA of the CDR3 is TGTGCCAGCTCACCAACAAAGGTAACAGGTCAGCCCCAGCATTTT.

This clone occurred once. CDR3 DNA: TGTGCCAGTAGTCCACTAGCGTCTCTGAGAACAGATACGCAGTATTTT. It is translated as CASSPLASLRTDTQYF. This chain uses TRBV19 with TRBJ2-3; 7 bases align to TRBD2. J gave up 3 bases and V 5 bases, and 11 bases lay outside the gene matches. This CDR3 comprises 16 residues. The germline gives CDR1 LNHDA, CDR2 SQIVND (reference sequence).

The chain recombines TRBV6-6 with TRBJ1-2, with 7 bases aligning to TRBD1. V lost 5 bases to trimming and J lost 6 bases; unmatched junction nucleotides: 0. Germline CDR1 and CDR2: MNHNY and SVGAGI (reference sequence). The CDR3 contains 11 residues. CDR3 sequence reads: CASSRGHGYTF. CDR3 DNA: TGTGCCAGCAGTAGGGGGCATGGCTACACCTTC.

The chain joins TRBV10-1 to TRBJ1-2; 12 bases align to TRBD1. The germline V gene encodes CDR1 WNHNN and CDR2 SYGVQD (reference sequence). The CDR3 sequence is 16 residues long. V dropped 2 bases and J dropped 4; count of bases not matched to a gene: 5. The CDR3 reads CASSEAGTGGPYGYTF. The CDR3 DNA is TGCGCCAGCAGTGAGGCCGGGACAGGGGGCCCCTATGGCTACACCTTC.

The chain employs TRBV19 and TRBJ2-3, with 9 bases matching TRBD2. The ends lost 5 bases at V and 4 bases at J; junction bases unmatched: 13. The CDR3 runs to 17 residues. Germline V lookup: CDR1 LNHDA, CDR2 SQIVND (reference sequence). CDR3 nucleotide sequence: TGTGCCAGTAGTTGGCGAGCGGGAGGATCTTCCGCAGATACGCAGTATTTT. The encoded protein is CASSWRAGGSSADTQYF.